This T cell receptor beta chain was found in a study of cytomegalovirus exposure and HLA in healthy donors listed by TCRdb under 2017. A note on the overall study: According to a later analysis, one platform produced both the roughly 110 validation repertoires and the 670 or so repertoires of the first cohort. The study aimed to test whether signatures of past pathogen exposure could be identified by cataloging public T cell receptors. A separate validation cohort of roughly 110 different subjects was used in addition to the roughly 700-subject first cohort. To predict cytomegalovirus infection status, the study brought together high-throughput TCR immunosequencing, statistical association of individual TCRs with disease status, and machine learning. Findings and caveats that apply to the study as a whole: A later analysis lacked HLA typing for the validation cohort, so it scored co-occurrence in that cohort across all 110 or so repertoires. A few of the identified cytomegalovirus-associated TCR beta chains were confirmed in vitro to be specific for cytomegalovirus antigens. Across donors, most TCR sequences were observed very rarely, whereas some public TCRs were present in many individuals. Cytomegalovirus status was reported to be diagnosed by the classifier with high specificity and sensitivity in both the original and validation cohorts. The authors suggested that the approach could potentially be extended to other disease states and immunological phenotypes. A total of some 180 TCR beta chains were listed by the study as associated with cytomegalovirus. In a later analysis, TCRs clustered in the first cohort were found to also tend to co-occur in the roughly 120 validation repertoires, with roughly 93% of cluster scores above 0.

This clone was found once. It has no known antigen specificity. One base away there is no much larger clone; base qualities are not given. The donors belonged to the validation cohort of approximately 130 subjects, which was separate from the approximately 680-subject first cohort. The CDR3 runs 15 amino acids, cysteine and phenylalanine included. This entry keeps only the CDR3 DNA: 45 bases, framed from base 1. The junction carries 12 bases between V and J, which are trimmed by 3 bases and 1 base respectively. CDR1 and CDR2, per the germline V gene, are LGHNA and YSLEER. Libraries were built with the immunoSEQ multiplex PCR assay. Per the source publication's procedure: To diagnose cytomegalovirus status from the catalog of TCR beta chain sequences, a statistical classification framework was built. TCRdb took over this immuneACCESS table, retaining in-frame rearrangements with V and J assigned. Such tables are incomplete; in checked studies, under half of the missing clones stem from an unresolved V gene, and the remainder is unexplained. That table gives V, J and clone size, and the DNA gave D and trimming. The sample has a few hundred thousand clones on record, almost 90% of them singletons. Clones ranked in the top ten supply approximately 0.34% of the sample.

This receptor chain uses TRBV4-3 and TRBJ2-5; TRBD2 is a possible D gene, resting on 6 matching bases. The sample was PBMCs. This TCR came from a woman aged 18-29 years in good health and CMV-seronegative. The DNA sequence follows: TGCGCCAGCAGCCAGTCCGGGACTGTCCAAGAGACCCAGTACTTC. The resulting protein is CASSQSGTVQETQYF.